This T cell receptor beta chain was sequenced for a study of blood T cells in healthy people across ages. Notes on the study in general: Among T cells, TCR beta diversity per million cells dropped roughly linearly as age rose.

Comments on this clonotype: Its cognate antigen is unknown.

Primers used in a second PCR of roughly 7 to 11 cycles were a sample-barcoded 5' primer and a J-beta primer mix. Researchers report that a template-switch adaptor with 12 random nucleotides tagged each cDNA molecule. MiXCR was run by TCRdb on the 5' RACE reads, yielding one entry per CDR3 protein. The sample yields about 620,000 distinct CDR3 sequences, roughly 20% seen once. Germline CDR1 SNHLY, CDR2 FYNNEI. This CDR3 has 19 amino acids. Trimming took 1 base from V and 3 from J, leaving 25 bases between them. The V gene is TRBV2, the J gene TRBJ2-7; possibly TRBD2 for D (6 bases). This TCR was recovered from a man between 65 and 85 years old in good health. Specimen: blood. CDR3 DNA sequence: TGTGCCAGCAGTGAAGGGGCGGGAAGGCACGGGCGCCGCCTCTACGAGCAGTACTTC. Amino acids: CASSEGAGRHGRRLYEQYF.